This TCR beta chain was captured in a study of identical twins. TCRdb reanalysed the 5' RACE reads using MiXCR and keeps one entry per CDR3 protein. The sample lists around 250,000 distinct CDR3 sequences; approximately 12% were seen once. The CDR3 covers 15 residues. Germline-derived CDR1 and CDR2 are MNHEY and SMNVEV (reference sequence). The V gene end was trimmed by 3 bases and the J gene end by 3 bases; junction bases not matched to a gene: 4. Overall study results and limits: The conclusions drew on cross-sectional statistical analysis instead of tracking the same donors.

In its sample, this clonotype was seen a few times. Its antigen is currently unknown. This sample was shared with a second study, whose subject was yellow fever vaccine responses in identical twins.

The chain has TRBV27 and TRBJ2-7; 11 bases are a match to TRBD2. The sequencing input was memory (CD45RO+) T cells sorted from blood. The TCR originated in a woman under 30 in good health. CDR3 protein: CASSFPGLAGYEQYF. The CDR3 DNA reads TGTGCCAGCAGTTTTCCCGGACTAGCGGGCTACGAGCAGTACTTC.